These T cell receptor beta chains were read from a single sample in a study of T cell repertoires in cytomegalovirus infection. One entry per CDR3 protein results from TCRdb running MiXCR on the reads. The table has about 530,000 distinct CDR3 sequences, about 30% seen once. Source material: PBMCs. Receptors were obtained from a human donor in good health (CMV status not recorded). Some clones in this sample may be carry-over from other donors' samples. CDR3s include the opening cysteine and the closing phenylalanine or tryptophan. Fields, in order: clone size, V gene, CDR3 length, J gene, D gene, CDR3 DNA, CDR3 protein. A D gene is named only where the DNA matches it firmly. Clone size is given for some rows only: seen once, a few or many times, or a class if the clone is expanded.

clone_size: -
v_call: TRBV3-1
cdr3_length: 15
j_call: TRBJ2-2
d_call: TRBD2
cdr3_nt: TGTGCCAGCAGCCGCCTAGCGGGAGACCCCGGGGAGCTGTTTTTT
cdr3_aa: CASSRLAGDPGELFF

clone_size: -
v_call: TRBV12-3/TRBV12-4
cdr3_length: 12
j_call: TRBJ2-1
d_call: -
cdr3_nt: TGTGCCAGCAGCGGGACGTACAATGAGCAGTTCTTC
cdr3_aa: CASSGTYNEQFF

clone_size: few
v_call: TRBV11-2
cdr3_length: 15
j_call: TRBJ2-1
d_call: TRBD1
cdr3_nt: TGTGCCAGCAGCTCAGGACAGGTTCACTACAATGAGCAGTTCTTC
cdr3_aa: CASSSGQVHYNEQFF

clone_size: few
v_call: TRBV4-3
cdr3_length: 16
j_call: TRBJ2-5
d_call: -
cdr3_nt: TGCGCCAGCAGCCCCTTTGGCGGGGAACCCCAAGAGACCCAGTACTTC
cdr3_aa: CASSPFGGEPQETQYF

clone_size: -
v_call: TRBV6-2/TRBV6-3
cdr3_length: 15
j_call: TRBJ2-3
d_call: -
cdr3_nt: TGTGCCAGCAGTTACCGGATGGGAGTCACAGATACGCAGTATTTT
cdr3_aa: CASSYRMGVTDTQYF

clone_size: -
v_call: TRBV29-1
cdr3_length: 16
j_call: TRBJ2-3
d_call: TRBD2
cdr3_nt: TGCAGCGTGGAGGGACTAGCGGGAAAGAAGGGAGATACGCAGTATTTT
cdr3_aa: CSVEGLAGKKGDTQYF

clone_size: many
v_call: TRBV7-8
cdr3_length: 16
j_call: TRBJ2-3
d_call: TRBD2
cdr3_nt: TGTGCCAGCAGCCCGAGGACTAGCGGGGGCTTGGATACGCAGTATTTT
cdr3_aa: CASSPRTSGGLDTQYF

clone_size: many
v_call: TRBV7-9
cdr3_length: 16
j_call: TRBJ1-1
d_call: -
cdr3_nt: TGTGCCAGCAGCTCCTCGCGAGGGGCAGCCTCCACTGAAGCTTTCTTT
cdr3_aa: CASSSSRGAASTEAFF

clone_size: -
v_call: TRBV9
cdr3_length: 15
j_call: TRBJ1-6
d_call: -
cdr3_nt: TGTGCCAGCAGCGTAGGGGGGGCAGAACGATCACCCCTCCACTTT
cdr3_aa: CASSVGGAERSPLHF

clone_size: few
v_call: TRBV19
cdr3_length: 14
j_call: TRBJ2-4
d_call: -
cdr3_nt: TGTGCCAGTATGGTCGGAGGGGGCAAAAACATTCAGTACTTC
cdr3_aa: CASMVGGGKNIQYF

clone_size: -
v_call: TRBV5-1
cdr3_length: 14
j_call: TRBJ1-2
d_call: TRBD1
cdr3_nt: TGCGCCAGCAGCGCCGGGACAGGCCTAGAGGGCTACACCTTC
cdr3_aa: CASSAGTGLEGYTF

clone_size: few
v_call: TRBV28
cdr3_length: 13
j_call: TRBJ2-3
d_call: -
cdr3_nt: TGTGCCAGCATGGTGGCAGTCACAGATACGCAGTATTTT
cdr3_aa: CASMVAVTDTQYF

clone_size: -
v_call: TRBV27
cdr3_length: 12
j_call: TRBJ1-1
d_call: -
cdr3_nt: TGTGCCAGCAGTTTATCGCTGCCTGAAGCTTTCTTT
cdr3_aa: CASSLSLPEAFF

clone_size: few
v_call: TRBV7-6
cdr3_length: 16
j_call: TRBJ2-1
d_call: -
cdr3_nt: TGTGCCAGCAGCACCTGGCCCCGGGACAACAACAATGAGCAGTTCTTC
cdr3_aa: CASSTWPRDNNNEQFF

clone_size: few
v_call: TRBV7-2
cdr3_length: 17
j_call: TRBJ2-3
d_call: TRBD2
cdr3_nt: TGTGCCAGCAGCTTACGACTAGCGGGAGGGCCCACAGATACGCAGTATTTT
cdr3_aa: CASSLRLAGGPTDTQYF

clone_size: few
v_call: TRBV4-1
cdr3_length: 15
j_call: TRBJ1-1
d_call: -
cdr3_nt: TGCGCCAGCAGCCACGCAAAAACTCGAGGCACTGAAGCTTTCTTT
cdr3_aa: CASSHAKTRGTEAFF

clone_size: few
v_call: TRBV7-8
cdr3_length: 13
j_call: TRBJ2-7
d_call: -
cdr3_nt: TGTGCCAGCAGCTTAGGGGGGGAGTACGAGCAGTACTTC
cdr3_aa: CASSLGGEYEQYF

clone_size: few
v_call: TRBV24-1
cdr3_length: 16
j_call: TRBJ2-1
d_call: TRBD1
cdr3_nt: TGTGCCACCAGTGACCCGTCGACAGGGGGATACAATGAGCAGTTCTTC
cdr3_aa: CATSDPSTGGYNEQFF

clone_size: few
v_call: TRBV7-9
cdr3_length: 13
j_call: TRBJ2-2
d_call: -
cdr3_nt: TGTGCCAGCAGCTGGACAGACACCGGGGAGCTGTTTTTT
cdr3_aa: CASSWTDTGELFF

clone_size: -
v_call: TRBV19
cdr3_length: 15
j_call: TRBJ2-2
d_call: -
cdr3_nt: TGTGCCAGTAGGCCGGACTCTCGGGGTACCGGGGAGCTGTTTTTT
cdr3_aa: CASRPDSRGTGELFF

clone_size: -
v_call: TRBV6-8
cdr3_length: 17
j_call: TRBJ1-5
d_call: TRBD1
cdr3_nt: TGTGCCAGCAGCGGAGGCGCAGGGGGCGACCTCAATCAGCCCCAGCATTTT
cdr3_aa: CASSGGAGGDLNQPQHF

clone_size: many
v_call: TRBV27
cdr3_length: 15
j_call: TRBJ1-2
d_call: TRBD1
cdr3_nt: TGTGCCAGCAGTTTATCAACAGGGGGCTCTTATGGCTACACCTTC
cdr3_aa: CASSLSTGGSYGYTF

clone_size: few
v_call: TRBV28
cdr3_length: 15
j_call: TRBJ1-1
d_call: TRBD1
cdr3_nt: TGTGCCAGCAGTTCCCCCCCCCCGACAGGGTTTCGAGCTTTCTTT
cdr3_aa: CASSSPPPTGFRAFF

clone_size: few
v_call: TRBV20-1
cdr3_length: 14
j_call: TRBJ1-5
d_call: -
cdr3_nt: TGCAGTGTGGTAAGGACTCTCCCCGGTCAGCCCCAGCATTTT
cdr3_aa: CSVVRTLPGQPQHF

clone_size: -
v_call: TRBV6-6
cdr3_length: 15
j_call: TRBJ2-3
d_call: TRBD1
cdr3_nt: TGTGCCAGCAGTTACGAGGGACAGGGCGCAGATACGCAGTATTTT
cdr3_aa: CASSYEGQGADTQYF

clone_size: -
v_call: TRBV2
cdr3_length: 14
j_call: TRBJ2-2
d_call: -
cdr3_nt: TGTGCCAGCACCCCCGTCCGGAACACCGGGGAGCTGTTTTTT
cdr3_aa: CASTPVRNTGELFF

clone_size: -
v_call: TRBV7-6
cdr3_length: 13
j_call: TRBJ1-3
d_call: TRBD1
cdr3_nt: TGTTCGGGGAGCAGGGGGAGTGGAAACACCATATATTTT
cdr3_aa: CSGSRGSGNTIYF

clone_size: -
v_call: TRBV7-2
cdr3_length: 14
j_call: TRBJ1-1
d_call: TRBD1
cdr3_nt: TGTGCCAGCAGCTCCACGACAGGGGGCACTGAAGCTTTCTTT
cdr3_aa: CASSSTTGGTEAFF

clone_size: few
v_call: TRBV18
cdr3_length: 15
j_call: TRBJ1-4
d_call: -
cdr3_nt: TGTGCCAGCTCACCTTCCGGGCCAACTAATGAAAAACTGTTTTTT
cdr3_aa: CASSPSGPTNEKLFF

clone_size: few
v_call: TRBV10-3
cdr3_length: 13
j_call: TRBJ1-1
d_call: -
cdr3_nt: TGTGCCATCAGTGCGGTAGGTGCCACTGAAGCTTTCTTT
cdr3_aa: CAISAVGATEAFF

clone_size: many
v_call: TRBV7-2
cdr3_length: 13
j_call: TRBJ2-5
d_call: -
cdr3_nt: TGTGCCAGCTCTGGGCGGTTCTCAGAGACCCAGTACTTC
cdr3_aa: CASSGRFSETQYF

clone_size: -
v_call: TRBV7-9
cdr3_length: 18
j_call: TRBJ2-2
d_call: -
cdr3_nt: TGTGCCAGCAGCGCCGGGCCGGGCAGGGCCGAGAACACCGGGGAGCTGTTTTTT
cdr3_aa: CASSAGPGRAENTGELFF

clone_size: -
v_call: TRBV7-6
cdr3_length: 17
j_call: TRBJ2-1
d_call: -
cdr3_nt: TGTGCCAGCAGCCCCCCTTGGGCGGAACGGGGGTACAATGAGCAGTTCTTC
cdr3_aa: CASSPPWAERGYNEQFF

clone_size: -
v_call: TRBV29-1
cdr3_length: 17
j_call: TRBJ2-1
d_call: TRBD2
cdr3_nt: TGCAGCGTGGAGGGACTAGCGGGGTTTAGCTCCTACAATGAGCAGTTCTTC
cdr3_aa: CSVEGLAGFSSYNEQFF

clone_size: -
v_call: TRBV5-4
cdr3_length: 15
j_call: TRBJ2-1
d_call: TRBD2
cdr3_nt: TGTGCCAGCAGCCCGGAGCGGGACGTAAACAATGAGCAGTTCTTC
cdr3_aa: CASSPERDVNNEQFF

clone_size: -
v_call: TRBV4-1
cdr3_length: 13
j_call: TRBJ2-5
d_call: TRBD2
cdr3_nt: TGCGCCAGCAGTTCAAGCGGGAGTGAGACCCAGTACTTC
cdr3_aa: CASSSSGSETQYF

clone_size: -
v_call: TRBV9
cdr3_length: 18
j_call: TRBJ2-2
d_call: TRBD2
cdr3_nt: TGTGCCAGCAGCGACGGACTAGCGGGAGGGTCGAACACCGGGGAGCTGTTTTTT
cdr3_aa: CASSDGLAGGSNTGELFF

clone_size: many
v_call: TRBV7-2
cdr3_length: 11
j_call: TRBJ1-1
d_call: -
cdr3_nt: TGTGCCAGCCGACAGGACACTGAAGCTTTCTTT
cdr3_aa: CASRQDTEAFF

clone_size: few
v_call: TRBV11-2
cdr3_length: 15
j_call: TRBJ1-5
d_call: -
cdr3_nt: TGTGCCAGCAGCCAAGACGGGGATAGCAATCAGCCCCAGCATTTT
cdr3_aa: CASSQDGDSNQPQHF

clone_size: -
v_call: TRBV10-2
cdr3_length: 14
j_call: TRBJ2-2
d_call: TRBD1
cdr3_nt: TGCGCCAGCAGTGCAGGGGGCAACACCGGGGAGCTGTTTTTT
cdr3_aa: CASSAGGNTGELFF

clone_size: -
v_call: TRBV6-2/TRBV6-3
cdr3_length: 13
j_call: TRBJ2-5
d_call: -
cdr3_nt: TGTGCCAGCAGTTACCCCCCGGAAGAGACCCAGTACTTC
cdr3_aa: CASSYPPEETQYF

clone_size: -
v_call: TRBV9
cdr3_length: 14
j_call: TRBJ2-7
d_call: -
cdr3_nt: TGTGCCAGCAGCGTAGGAGATCCCACGGACGAGCAGTACTTC
cdr3_aa: CASSVGDPTDEQYF

clone_size: few
v_call: TRBV28
cdr3_length: 13
j_call: TRBJ2-5
d_call: -
cdr3_nt: TGTGCCAGCAGTAACCTCCGGGTAGAGACCCAGTACTTC
cdr3_aa: CASSNLRVETQYF